This TCR beta chain was identified in a study of early T cells in non-severe SARS-CoV-2 infection. Study overall: Chains stayed unpaired after sequencing of bulk RNA from unsorted whole blood.

In the library, individual cDNA molecules carried attached unique molecular identifiers. TCRdb re-derived calls from the 5' RACE reads in MiXCR, one entry per CDR3 protein. The sample lists 45,000 or so distinct CDR3 sequences, approximately 6% occurring once. The sequenced sample was whole blood. The TCR comes from an adult who was a healthcare worker with PCR-confirmed SARS-CoV-2 infection or an uninfected control (not recorded which).

CDR3 protein: CASSYVAGSKNIQYF. The DNA for the CDR3 is TGCGCCAGCAGCTACGTAGCGGGGAGCAAAAACATTCAGTACTTC. J is TRBJ2-4 and V is TRBV4-3; TRBD2 agrees at 8 bases. Germline V CDR1 and CDR2: LGHNA, YSLEER. This CDR3 is built from 15 residues. With V trimmed by 5 bases and J by 3 bases, 6 bases remained unmatched.